What follows are 9 T cell receptor beta chains derived from one specimen sequenced in a study of human T cells and chemical hapten exposure. Time point reported: patch test 3, about 24 weeks after DPC sensitization. Treatment reported: therapeutic diphenylcyclopropenone sensitization with weekly scalp DPC. TCRdb redid the calling of the RACE reads with MiXCR, one entry per CDR3 protein. The sample includes roughly 100,000 distinct CDR3 sequences, about 34% of them seen just once. This specimen was whole blood, taken in connection with sensitization to the hapten diphenylcyclopropenone (DPC). Receptor source: a man aged 40-50 years with alopecia areata. Some clones in this sample may be carry-over from other donors' samples.

The chain uses TRBV10-3 and TRBJ2-1; tentatively, D is TRBD1 (6 bases). This CDR3 spans 14 amino acids. V lost 10 bases and J lost 5, with 18 bases in between. Germline values: CDR1 ENHRY, CDR2 SYGVKD. The DNA of the CDR3 is TGTGCCACCGGGGACACCCGATTGGACAATGAGCAGTTCTTC. This codes for CATGDTRLDNEQFF.

This clonotype was counted between two and nine times. The chain has TRBV24-1 and TRBJ2-2; D ambiguous. Germline CDR1 is KGHDR and CDR2 is SFDVKD. V lost 4 bases and J 4 bases, leaving 9 bases between the germline ends. The CDR3 runs to 14 residues. The CDR3 nucleotides are TGTGCCACCAGTGAGTTACTCGGCACCGGGGAGCTGTTTTTT. Its translation: CATSELLGTGELFF.

This clonotype came up a few times. The rearrangement uses TRBV10-3 and TRBJ1-4; D gene uncertain. CDR3 size: 14 residues. Trimming pared 2 bases from V and 8 bases from J, leaving 12 bases between. CDR1 and CDR2 (germline): ENHRY, SYGVKD. The CDR3 DNA sequence: TGTGCCATCAGTGAGACAACCCAGGCCGAAAAACTGTTTTTT. Translating gives CAISETTQAEKLFF.

The V call is TRBV27, the J call TRBJ1-4; D remains unclear. Between the trimmed V and J ends, which lost 3 bases and 5 bases, there was a span of 13 bases. The CDR3 has 15 residues. Germline V gene data show CDR1 as MNHEY and CDR2 as SMNVEV (reference sequence). CDR3 protein: CASSFLSGPNEKLFF. The CDR3 coding sequence is TGTGCCAGCAGTTTCCTATCAGGCCCCAATGAAAAACTGTTTTTT.

The rearrangement links TRBV4-2 to TRBJ2-4; D is possibly TRBD2 (5 bases). V gave up 0 bases and J gave up 1 base, with 13 bases separating them. This CDR3 is 17 amino acids long. The germline CDR1 and CDR2 sequences are LGHNA and YNFKEQ. The CDR3 sequence is CASSQDSASSAKNIQYF. The CDR3, as DNA: TGTGCCAGCAGCCAAGATAGCGCATCGTCGGCCAAAAACATTCAGTACTTC.

The genes are TRBV5-1 and TRBJ2-1; 7 bases fit TRBD2. Germline V gives CDR1 SGHRS, CDR2 YFSETQ. This CDR3 has 12 residues. V gave up 4 bases and J gave up 7 bases; unmatched junction bases: 2. CDR3 nucleotides: TGCGCCAGCAGCCAGGGACTAAATGAGCAGTTCTTC. It codes for CASSQGLNEQFF. The full variable domain, in which reference TRBV5-1 and TRBJ2-1 provide the parts outside the CDR3, is KAGVTQTPRYLIKTRGQQVTLSCSPISGHRSVSWYQQTPGQGLQFLFEYFSETQRNKGNFPGRFSGRQFSNSRSEMNVSTLELGDSALYLCASSQGLNEQFFGPGTRLTVL.

This clonotype was picked up a small number of times. The V and J genes are TRBV20-1 and TRBJ2-4, with D uncertain. The CDR3 has 16 residues. CDR1 and CDR2 (germline): DFQATT, SNEGSKA (reference sequence). Deletions cut 0 bases from V and 0 bases from J, with 12 bases between. CDR3 loop: CSARDWADLAKNIQYF. DNA of the CDR3: TGCAGTGCTAGAGATTGGGCGGACCTAGCCAAAAACATTCAGTACTTC.

This clonotype was found a few times. This chain uses TRBV29-1 with TRBJ2-1, with TRBD2 identical over 8 bases. Germline V CDR1 and CDR2: SQVTM, ANQGSEA. The CDR3 totals 15 residues. V shed 0 bases and J 7 bases; nucleotides not matched to a gene: 8. CDR3 coding DNA: TGCAGCGTTGAAGATAACGGGAGGGCCATAAATGAGCAGTTCTTC. This sequence encodes CSVEDNGRAINEQFF.

V is TRBV6-5 and J is TRBJ2-7, with D possibly matching TRBD2 (6 bases). The germline V gene encodes CDR1 MNHEY and CDR2 SVGAGI. V was cut by 2 bases and J by 3 bases, with 8 bases left in between. The CDR3 contains 13 residues. The CDR3 DNA reads as TGTGCCAGCAGTTACGGGCGGGACTACGAGCAGTACTTC. Translation: CASSYGRDYEQYF.